The rows below give T cell receptor beta chains drawn from one sample of a study of blood T cell repertoires in COVID-19. TCRdb's table, derived via immunoSEQ multiplex PCR, lists solely in-frame clones and lacks some. The table shows approximately 280,000 clones, with around 90% occurring only once. The sequencing sample was made of PBMCs or T cells enriched from blood (not recorded which). The receptors originated from a woman aged 40 to 50 who had recovered from COVID-19. Each CDR3 is given with its conserved first and last residue. The order of the fields is J gene, V gene, CDR3 protein.

J gene: TRBJ1-2
V gene: TRBV19
CDR3 protein: CASRVRQERGYGYTF

J gene: TRBJ2-3
V gene: TRBV30
CDR3 protein: CAWSKDRGQGDTQYF

J gene: TRBJ2-1
V gene: TRBV5-6
CDR3 protein: CASSLGLAGGLNEQFF

J gene: TRBJ1-1
V gene: TRBV7-9
CDR3 protein: CASSPKTVNTEAFF

J gene: TRBJ2-5
V gene: TRBV7-2
CDR3 protein: CASSLMGLAGEEETQYF

J gene: TRBJ2-2
V gene: TRBV19
CDR3 protein: CASRGGLRVTGELFF

J gene: TRBJ1-1
V gene: TRBV28
CDR3 protein: CASSFRGLDTEAFF

J gene: TRBJ1-6
V gene: TRBV19
CDR3 protein: CASRVRDRGGNSPLHF

J gene: TRBJ1-1
V gene: TRBV5-4
CDR3 protein: CASSPGTGGLNTEAFF

J gene: TRBJ2-7
V gene: TRBV7-2
CDR3 protein: CASSPGRAGTSYEQYF

J gene: TRBJ2-7
V gene: TRBV28
CDR3 protein: CASRDPGQGREQYF

J gene: TRBJ2-2
V gene: TRBV19
CDR3 protein: CASGPRVGELFF

J gene: TRBJ2-1
V gene: TRBV6-5
CDR3 protein: CASSRQGLGNEQFF

J gene: TRBJ1-4
V gene: TRBV9
CDR3 protein: CASNGRRTVNEKLFF

J gene: TRBJ2-1
V gene: TRBV5-1
CDR3 protein: CASSLAEWYNEQFF

J gene: TRBJ2-1
V gene: TRBV7-2
CDR3 protein: CASSLAVSSYNEQFF

J gene: TRBJ1-4
V gene: TRBV11-2
CDR3 protein: CASSQAAGQEKLFF

J gene: TRBJ2-7
V gene: TRBV7-3
CDR3 protein: CASSLTPSGNGEQYF

J gene: TRBJ1-6
V gene: TRBV19
CDR3 protein: CASSQYGPGQGPSTNSPLHF

J gene: TRBJ1-3
V gene: TRBV5-1
CDR3 protein: CASSFGGGNTIYF

J gene: TRBJ1-2
V gene: TRBV15
CDR3 protein: CATTAGGNYGYTF

J gene: TRBJ2-5
V gene: TRBV7-2
CDR3 protein: CASSLELAEETQYF